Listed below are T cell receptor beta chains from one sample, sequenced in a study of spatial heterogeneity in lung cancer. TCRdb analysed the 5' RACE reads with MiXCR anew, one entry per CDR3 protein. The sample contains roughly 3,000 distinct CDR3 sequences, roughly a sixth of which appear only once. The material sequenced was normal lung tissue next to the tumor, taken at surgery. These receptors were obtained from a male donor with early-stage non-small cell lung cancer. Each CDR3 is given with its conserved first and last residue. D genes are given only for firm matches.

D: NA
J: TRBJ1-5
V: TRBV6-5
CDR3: CARNTGPYQPQHF
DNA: TGTGCCAGGAACACAGGGCCATATCAGCCCCAGCATTTT

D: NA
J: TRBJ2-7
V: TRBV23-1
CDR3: CASSHTGSQNEQYF
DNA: TGCGCCAGCAGTCATACGGGATCTCAGAACGAGCAGTACTTC